The clone carrying this T cell receptor (beta chain) was seen a few times. Its matching antigen is unknown. Trimming left V 2 bases short and J 5 bases short, with 12 bases between. Germline CDR1 SGHTA, CDR2 FQGNSA. The length of the CDR3 is 14 residues. These data originate in a study of T cell repertoires in cytomegalovirus infection. TCRdb used MiXCR to reprocess the reads, holding one entry per CDR3 protein. The repertoire holds just over 450,000 distinct CDR3 sequences, with about 39% as singletons. Sequences were derived from cultured PBMCs, sampled from culture after CMV antigen stimulation. This clonotype was obtained from a human donor in good health (CMV status not recorded). Some clones in this sample may be carry-over from other donors' samples. The chain has TRBV7-2 and TRBJ1-1; TRBD1 is a possible D gene (6 bases). The CDR3 spells CASSLLTGATEAFF. CDR3 bases: TGTGCCAGCAGCTTATTGACGGGGGCGACTGAAGCTTTCTTT.